The 31 T cell receptor beta chains reported below all come from one sample, sequenced in a study of CD8 T cells in ankylosing spondylitis. Each CDR3 protein is one row after TCRdb ran MiXCR on the 5' RACE reads. The data contain fewer than 250,000 distinct CDR3 sequences, over 9.5% of them singletons. The sample consisted of blood, either unsorted or a sorted T cell fraction (not recorded which). Receptor source: a male donor with ankylosing spondylitis or in good health (not recorded which).

This clonotype was counted ten times or more. The chain employs TRBV5-6 and TRBJ2-2; D may be TRBD2 (6 bases). This CDR3 comprises 15 residues. Trimming stripped 0 bases from V and 1 base from J, with 7 bases between. From germline, CDR1 is SGHDT and CDR2 YYEEEE. The CDR3 nucleotides read TGTGCCAGCAGCTTGGGGGGACTGAACACCGGGGAGCTGTTTTTT. Protein sequence: CASSLGGLNTGELFF.

This clonotype was seen ten or more times. The rearrangement joins TRBV7-9 to TRBJ2-1, with 7 bases aligning to TRBD1. This CDR3 has 15 amino acids. Germline CDR1 and CDR2: SEHNR and FQNEAQ (reference sequence). J lost 7 bases, V lost 8 bases, and 14 bases had no gene match. CDR3 sequence reads: CASWREGAAENEQFF. The CDR3 DNA sequence: TGTGCCAGCTGGCGCGAGGGGGCCGCGGAGAATGAGCAGTTCTTC.

This clonotype has a handful of counts. The chain links TRBV20-1 to TRBJ1-3; 7 nucleotides agree with TRBD1. Losses at the gene ends were 0 bases for V and 0 bases for J; bases not matched to a gene: 5. Germline V gene lookup returns CDR1 DFQATT and CDR2 SNEGSKA (reference sequence). The CDR3 totals 16 residues. The DNA for the CDR3 is TGCAGTGCTAGAGATCGACAGGGTATCTCTGGAAACACCATATATTTT. Its protein product is CSARDRQGISGNTIYF.

In this sample, this clonotype turned up many times. This chain uses TRBV3-1 with TRBJ1-3, with D hard to call. The germline V gene encodes CDR1 LGHDT and CDR2 YNNKEL (reference sequence). V was clipped by 1 base and J by 3 bases, with 7 bases between them. CDR3 length: 14 residues. CDR3 coding DNA: TGTGCCAGCAGCCAAGGGGCGGGTGGAAACACCATATATTTT. This translates into CASSQGAGGNTIYF.

This chain uses TRBV5-1 with TRBJ2-1, with a possible D match to TRBD1 (6 bases). CDR3 size: 17 residues. The germline V and J ends were trimmed by 3 bases and 1 base, with 17 bases remaining between them. Germline CDR1 SGHRS, CDR2 YFSETQ. Here the CDR3 DNA reads TGCGCCAGCAGCTCGAGTGGACAGTCGAGGTCCTACAATGAGCAGTTCTTC. This sequence encodes CASSSSGQSRSYNEQFF.

Only a few counts were recorded for this clonotype. It may be a read error: a sequence one base away is much more abundant. The J gene is TRBJ1-1, the V gene TRBV10-3, with D possibly being TRBD1 (5 bases). Germline V gene sequence: CDR1 ENHRY, CDR2 SYGVKD. Trimming removed 11 bases from V and 0 bases from J, with 19 bases in between. CDR3 length: 15 residues. Here the CDR3 reads CAALDGGGMNTEAFF. For the CDR3, the DNA is TGTGCCGCCCTGGACGGGGGAGGGATGAACACTGAAGCTTTCTTT.

This clonotype has ten or more counts. This sequence joins TRBV14 and TRBJ2-7, with 7 bases fitting TRBD1. Germline CDR1 and CDR2: SGHDN and FVKESK. V shed 4 bases, J shed 3 bases, and the junction held 9 bases outside the gene matches. The CDR3 is 15 residues long. For the CDR3, the DNA is TGTGCCAGCAGCCCGTTGACAGGGAGACTCTACGAGCAGTACTTC. Translated, it gives CASSPLTGRLYEQYF.

Many counts were recorded for this clonotype. This chain links TRBV12-3 or TRBV12-4 with TRBJ1-2; D ambiguous. This CDR3 is built from 14 residues. Trimming removed 2 bases at V and 0 bases at J, with 7 bases between. This CDR3 reads CASSLTVANYGYTF. For the CDR3, the DNA is TGTGCCAGCAGTTTAACAGTCGCTAACTATGGCTACACCTTC.

This clonotype appeared many times. V and J are TRBV5-1 and TRBJ2-7; TRBD1 matches at 8 bases. This CDR3 is 16 amino acids long. J gave up 6 bases and V 0 bases, and 11 bases lay outside the gene matches. CDR1 is SGHRS and CDR2 is YFSETQ in the germline V gene. CDR3: CASSLGDRTSSGEQYF. CDR3 bases: TGCGCCAGCAGCTTGGGGGACAGGACCTCATCGGGCGAGCAGTACTTC. Filled out from reference TRBV5-1 and TRBJ2-7, the complete variable domain reads KAGVTQTPRYLIKTRGQQVTLSCSPISGHRSVSWYQQTPGQGLQFLFEYFSETQRNKGNFPGRFSGRQFSNSRSEMNVSTLELGDSALYLCASSLGDRTSSGEQYFGPGTRLTVT.

This clonotype came up many times. The V call is TRBV11-2, the J call TRBJ2-7; 9 nucleotides match TRBD2. The CDR3 is 15 residues long. V was pared by 1 base and J by 6 bases, with 7 bases of the junction left unmatched. Germline CDR1 reads SGHAT; CDR2 reads FQNNGV. CDR3 bases: TGTGCCAGCAGCTTAGTTGGGCGGGAGGGCGTCGAGCAGTACTTC. Amino acid sequence: CASSLVGREGVEQYF.

Regarding this clonotype: This CDR3 is missing its conserved last phenylalanine or tryptophan, likely due to a read error. The chain combines TRBV30 with TRBJ1-1, with no clear D. The CDR3 is 14 amino acids. The germline gives CDR1 GTSNPN, CDR2 SVGIG (reference sequence). V shed 1 base and J shed 5 bases, with 14 bases lying between them. The CDR3 coding sequence is TGTGCCTGGAGTGACCCCCCCCTCCGAACTGAAGCTTTCGTT. As protein: CAWSDPPLRTEAFV.

The gene calls are TRBV29-1 and TRBJ2-1; TRBD1 is a possible D gene (7 bases). The CDR3 contains 17 residues. V lost 1 base and J 3 bases, leaving 19 bases between the germline ends. Germline V gene data show CDR1 as SQVTM and CDR2 as ANQGSEA. The CDR3, as DNA: TGCAGCGTTGAAGGGATGGAGGGGACAGCCATCTACAATGAGCAGTTCTTC. Translation gives CSVEGMEGTAIYNEQFF.

This clonotype was observed at least ten times. The gene calls are TRBV20-1 and TRBJ1-5; TRBD1 agrees at 8 bases. Germline V gene sequence: CDR1 DFQATT, CDR2 SNEGSKA (reference sequence). The CDR3 covers 16 residues. After removal of 3 bases from V and 0 bases from J, the junction contained 7 bases not matched to a gene. For the CDR3, the DNA is TGCAGTGCTAGGGGGACAGGTTCGTATAGCAATCAGCCCCAGCATTTT. Amino acid sequence: CSARGTGSYSNQPQHF.

With regard to this clonotype: A much larger clone is a single base away; this may be a read error. This chain links TRBV20-1 with TRBJ1-2, with 8 nucleotides matching TRBD1. Germline V gene sequence: CDR1 DFQATT, CDR2 SNEGSKA (reference sequence). There are 14 residues in the CDR3. Trimming removed 7 bases from V and 10 bases from J; junction bases left unmatched: 17. CDR3 coding DNA: TGCAGTGTTAGGAGTGAAACGGACAGGGCGGACTACACCTTC. Protein: CSVRSETDRADYTF.

This clonotype was detected ten times or more. V and J are TRBV3-1 and TRBJ2-1; weak D call: TRBD2 (6 bases). CDR3 length equals 16 residues. Germline V CDR1 and CDR2: LGHDT, YNNKEL (reference sequence). V was shortened by 1 base and J by 2 bases, with 12 bases between the two germline ends. CDR3 sequence reads: CASSQGRRTTYNEQFF. The DNA for the CDR3 is TGTGCCAGCAGCCAAGGTCGAAGGACTACCTACAATGAGCAGTTCTTC.

Many counts were recorded for this clonotype. The V call is TRBV29-1, the J call TRBJ1-2, with D tentatively TRBD1 (6 bases). Germline V gene sequence: CDR1 SQVTM, CDR2 ANQGSEA. The CDR3 has 13 amino acids. The CDR3 DNA follows: TGCAGGACCCTGGAAGCAGGGGAAAATGGCTACACCTTC. Residues: CRTLEAGENGYTF.

This clonotype was seen at least ten times. Germline and junction disagree at one end, which may indicate a read error. V gene TRBV6-5 combines with J gene TRBJ1-2; unclear D gene. CDR3 size: 13 residues. Germline V gives CDR1 MNHEY, CDR2 SVGAGI. The CDR3 bases are TGTCCCAGCAGTGCCTCCACTAACTATGGCTACACCTTC. It yields the protein CPSSASTNYGYTF.

This clonotype occurred many times. CDR3 protein: CASAQGWGQYF. DNA for the CDR3: TGTGCCAGCGCCCAGGGTTGGGGGCAGTACTTC. The chain recombines TRBV12-3 or TRBV12-4 with TRBJ2-7; perhaps TRBD1 as D (5 bases). Trimming shortened V by 8 bases and J by 9 bases, and 14 bases separated the two germline ends. The length of the CDR3 is 11 residues.

The table lists this clonotype with many counts. This rearrangement joins TRBV20-1 to TRBJ2-7; 8 bases match TRBD2. The V gene's germline CDR1 is DFQATT and CDR2 SNEGSKA (reference sequence). CDR3 size: 14 residues. J lost 2 bases, V lost 6 bases, and 9 bases had no gene match. Here the CDR3 DNA reads TGCAGTGCCCTAGCCCTGCGGGGGGCCTACGAGCAGTACTTC. This gives the protein CSALALRGAYEQYF.

The gene calls are TRBV7-9 and TRBJ2-1, with D possibly being TRBD1 (5 bases). The CDR3 has 13 residues. CDR1 SEHNR and CDR2 FQNEAQ come from the germline V gene (reference sequence). The V gene lost 7 bases and the J gene lost 3 bases, with 10 bases spanning the gap. The chain's CDR3 is CASNRQSYNEQFF. The CDR3 region has the DNA TGTGCCAGCAATAGACAGAGCTACAATGAGCAGTTCTTC.

V usage is TRBV5-1 and J usage is TRBJ2-5, with 7 bases matching TRBD1. Germline trimming cut 0 bases from V and 2 bases from J; bases unmatched to any gene: 4. This CDR3 has 15 residues. Per germline, CDR1 SGHRS and CDR2 YFSETQ. CDR3 coding DNA: TGCGCCAGCAGCTTGGGACAGGGACCTCAAGAGACCCAGTACTTC. Translated: CASSLGQGPQETQYF.

This clonotype has just a few counts. Written as DNA, the CDR3 is TGTGCCAGCAGTTCTACTGGCGGCCAGGGGTACCAAGAGACCCAGTACTTC. Its protein product is CASSSTGGQGYQETQYF. This sequence joins TRBV7-9 and TRBJ2-5; possible D gene TRBD1, 6 bases. The CDR3 is 17 amino acids. The germline CDR1 and CDR2 sequences are SEHNR and FQNEAQ (reference sequence). V gave up 6 bases and J gave up 0 bases, with 20 bases separating them.

The sample holds many counts of this clonotype. The chain employs TRBV4-1 and TRBJ2-4; D might be TRBD1 (6 bases). This CDR3 has 14 amino acids. Germline-derived CDR1 and CDR2 are MGHRA and YSYEKL. Trimming removed 0 bases at V and 6 bases at J, with 9 bases between. The CDR3 sequence is CASSQDRGANIQYF. The CDR3 nucleotides are TGCGCCAGCAGCCAAGACAGGGGCGCAAACATTCAGTACTTC.

This chain connects TRBV9 to TRBJ1-2; 8 bases are a match to TRBD1. The germline V gene has CDR1 SGDLS and CDR2 YYNGEE. The J segment lost 5 bases and the V segment lost 2 bases, leaving 5 bases of the junction unmatched. CDR3 length: 14 amino acids. CDR3: CASSVDRDHYGYTF. The DNA for the CDR3 is TGTGCCAGCAGCGTGGACAGGGACCATTATGGCTACACCTTC.

This clonotype was seen at least ten times. This chain links TRBV6-4 with TRBJ2-1; tentatively, D is TRBD2 (6 bases). This CDR3 has 15 amino acids. V was trimmed by 0 bases and J by 0 bases, leaving 6 bases between them. Germline V gene lookup returns CDR1 MRHNA and CDR2 SNTAGT. In DNA form, the CDR3 reads TGTGCCAGCAGTGACTCCGGGAGCTCCTACAATGAGCAGTTCTTC. This translates into CASSDSGSSYNEQFF.

This chain joins TRBV3-1 and TRBJ2-5; 9 bases fit TRBD2. The CDR3 consists of 16 residues. The V and J ends lost 7 bases and 1 base, in that order; junction bases with no gene match: 10. Germline V gene sequence: CDR1 LGHDT, CDR2 YNNKEL (reference sequence). The CDR3 DNA follows: TGTGCCAGCACCAAGCGGCTAGCGGGGCTCCAAGAGACCCAGTACTTC. As protein: CASTKRLAGLQETQYF.

The CDR3 region has the DNA TGTGCCAGCAGTGAAGAGTTAGGGGGCTACACTGAAGCTTTCTTT. This translates into CASSEELGGYTEAFF. This chain joins TRBV6-1 and TRBJ1-1, with 7 nucleotides matching TRBD1. The CDR3 runs to 15 residues. V shed 1 base, J shed 3 bases, and the junction held 5 bases outside the gene matches. CDR1 is MNHNS, CDR2 SASEGT, per germline.

The genes are TRBV2 and TRBJ2-1, with D perhaps assigned TRBD1 or TRBD2 (6 bases each). Germline V gives CDR1 SNHLY, CDR2 FYNNEI. The CDR3 consists of 15 residues. V lost 4 bases to trimming and J lost 7 bases, with 17 bases between them. CDR3 protein: CASSAGGVTGNEQFF. The CDR3 DNA reads as TGTGCCAGCAGTGCCGGGGGCGTTACGGGGAATGAGCAGTTCTTC. Full variable domain (remainder filled in from reference TRBV2 and TRBJ2-1): EPEVTQTPSHQVTQMGQEVILRCVPISNHLYFYWYRQILGQKVEFLVSFYNNEISEKSEIFDDQFSVERPDGSNFTLKIRSTKLEDSAMYFCASSAGGVTGNEQFFGPGTRLTVL.

On this clonotype: This may come from a read error, since a much larger clone is one base off. As DNA, the CDR3 is TGCGCCACCTCCGGGGAAGGAGCGGGAGACCCCTACAATGAGCAGTTCTTC. It codes for CATSGEGAGDPYNEQFF. This sequence joins TRBV5-1 and TRBJ2-1; 8 bases are a match to TRBD2. The CDR3 is 17 amino acids. V shed 9 bases and J 2 bases; nucleotides not matched to a gene: 16. Germline-derived CDR1 and CDR2 are SGHRS and YFSETQ.

This clonotype was seen ten or more times. The CDR3 DNA reads as TGTGCCAGCAGCCCGGGAGGGAGTGGTTCACCCCTCCACTTT. Its translation: CASSPGGSGSPLHF. This chain joins TRBV12-3 or TRBV12-4 and TRBJ1-6; D is unresolved. Between the trimmed V and J ends, which lost 6 bases and 9 bases, there was a span of 15 bases. The CDR3 is made up of 14 amino acids.

This clonotype has only a few counts. The chain uses TRBV19 and TRBJ2-3, with 9 bases fitting TRBD1. CDR3 length: 14 amino acids. After removal of 6 bases from V and 3 bases from J, the junction contained 4 bases not matched to a gene. CDR1 and CDR2 (germline): LNHDA, SQIVND (reference sequence). This CDR3 reads CASRGQGGTDTQYF. CDR3 DNA: TGTGCCAGTAGGGGACAGGGAGGGACAGATACGCAGTATTTT.